The 8 T cell receptor beta chains in this list originate from one sample, sequenced in a study of blood T cell repertoires in COVID-19. Assay used: immunoSEQ multiplex PCR; TCRdb lists only in-frame clones, some missing. The sample includes about 220,000 clones, 80% to 90% of them seen just once. Specimen: PBMCs or T cells enriched from blood (not recorded which). The receptors stem from a woman in her late teens or twenties in a cohort exposed to, infected with or recovered from COVID-19 (not recorded which).

The chain couples TRBV3-1 (or the pseudogene TRBV3-2) to TRBJ2-1; 7 bases line up with TRBD2. Germline lookup yields CDR1 LGHDT and CDR2 YNNKEL (reference sequence). V was clipped by 5 bases and J by 6 bases; unmatched bases: 4. The CDR3 runs to 13 residues. The CDR3 bases are TGTGCCAGCAGCTCCGGGACTACCAATGAGCAGTTCTTC. This sequence encodes CASSSGTTNEQFF.

The chain links TRBV28 to TRBJ2-1, with TRBD2 identical over 10 bases. The junction had 12 bases not matched to a gene; V was cut back by 8 bases and J by 14 bases. This CDR3 region has 13 residues. Germline CDR1 MDHEN, CDR2 SYDVKM. The CDR3 loop reads CASAGTASGSKFF. For the CDR3, the DNA is TGTGCCAGCGCCGGGACGGCTAGCGGGAGTAAGTTCTTC.

The gene calls are TRBV18 and TRBJ1-1, with 8 bases matching TRBD1. This CDR3 region has 15 residues. The V gene's germline CDR1 is KGHSH and CDR2 LQKENI. The V segment lost 5 bases and the J segment 4 bases; nucleotides outside the gene matches: 9. The CDR3 loop reads CASSEVTGDITEAFF. The CDR3 bases are TGTGCCAGCTCAGAGGTGACAGGGGATATCACTGAAGCTTTCTTT.

This sequence joins TRBV7-9 and TRBJ2-5; a weak D match, TRBD2 (6 bases). This CDR3 is built from 15 residues. Trimming stripped 4 bases from V and 5 bases from J, with 17 bases between. Germline V gives CDR1 SEHNR, CDR2 FQNEAQ (reference sequence). CDR3 region: CASSSTITSRETQYF. CDR3 nucleotides: TGTGCCAGCAGCTCGACAATAACTAGCAGGGAGACCCAGTACTTC. The full variable domain, completed using reference TRBV7-9 and TRBJ2-5, is DTGVSQNPRHKITKRGQNVTFRCDPISEHNRLYWYRQTLGQGPEFLTYFQNEAQLEKSRLLSDRFSAERPKGSFSTLEIQRTEQGDSAMYLCASSSTITSRETQYFGPGTRLLVL.

The chain links TRBV5-3 to TRBJ2-3, with TRBD2 matching 7 bases. TRBV5-3 is designated an ORF whose function remains uncertain. V trimming: 0 bases; J trimming: 2 bases; junction bases outside the gene matches: 12. The CDR3 is 18 amino acids. For the CDR3, the DNA is TGTGCCAGAAGCTTGGGCTGCGGGAGAGGTCTTGACACAGATACGCAGTATTTT. This gives the protein CARSLGCGRGLDTDTQYF.

The genes are TRBV2 and TRBJ1-5, with D uncertain. The CDR3 runs 14 residues. V lost 3 bases and J lost 1, with 7 bases in between. Germline V CDR1 and CDR2: SNHLY, FYNNEI. CDR3 amino acids: CASSEGQSNQPQHF. CDR3 in DNA: TGTGCCAGCAGTGAGGGCCAGAGCAATCAGCCCCAGCATTTT.

This chain connects TRBV3-1 (or the pseudogene TRBV3-2) to TRBJ2-1; 13 nucleotides align to TRBD2. V was clipped by 5 bases and J by 3 bases; unmatched bases: 10. CDR3 length: 18 amino acids. Per germline, CDR1 LGHDT and CDR2 YNNKEL (reference sequence). As DNA, the CDR3 is TGTGCCAGCAGCTCCAGGACTAGCGGGAGACGGGTCTACAATGAGCAGTTCTTC. This sequence encodes CASSSRTSGRRVYNEQFF.

V usage is TRBV24-1 and J usage is TRBJ1-2; D is unresolved. The CDR3 spans 13 residues. The V gene's germline CDR1 is KGHDR and CDR2 SFDVKD. Trimming took off 6 bases at V and 5 bases at J, with 12 bases between the two ends. CDR3 in DNA: TGTGCCACCAGTTTCGGCGAGGAGTATGGCTACACCTTC. This encodes CATSFGEEYGYTF.